This T cell receptor (beta chain) was documented in a study of identical twins. This clonotype has at least ten counts. The CDR3 contains 15 residues. The ends were cut back, 1 base at V and 3 bases at J, with 10 bases in the middle. TCRdb ran MiXCR on the 5' RACE reads and lists one entry per CDR3 protein. Of about 210,000 distinct CDR3 sequences listed, about a tenth are singletons. The TCR comes from a woman under 30 in good health. Sequenced material: memory (CD45RO+) T cells sorted from blood. J is TRBJ1-5 and V is TRBV12-3 or TRBV12-4, with D unresolved. The CDR3 is CASSLVIGNNQPQHF. Written as DNA, the CDR3 is TGTGCCAGCAGTTTAGTGATAGGGAACAATCAGCCCCAGCATTTT.